This T cell receptor (beta chain) came from a study of blood T cell repertoires in COVID-19. Study information: There were acute and convalescent COVID-19 samples, and they came from the United States, Italy and Spain.

The CDR3 covers 13 residues. V shed 4 bases and J shed 3 bases, with 13 bases lying between them. Per the germline V gene, CDR1 is GTSNPN and CDR2 is SVGIG (reference sequence). At least ten counts were recorded for this clone. The authors' processing: Estimates of nucleated cell counts were drawn from the amplification of reference gene primers. The repertoire was sequenced with immunoSEQ multiplex PCR; TCRdb's copy has only in-frame clones and lacks some. V, J and clone size are those of that table, while D and trimming were read from the DNA. The sample records around 200,000 clones, more than 75% being singletons.

The sequencing sample was made of peripheral blood. The chain couples TRBV30 to TRBJ2-7; perhaps TRBD1 as D (6 bases). The sequence was obtained from a woman aged 40 to 55 with COVID-19, enrolled during active disease. The CDR3 spells CAWTRGGRYEQYF. The CDR3 DNA is TGTGCCTGGACCCGAGGGGGACGCTACGAGCAGTACTTC. The variable domain in full, completed from reference TRBV30 and TRBJ2-7, reads SQTIHQWPATLVQPVGSPLSLECTVEGTSNPNLYWYRQAAGRGLQLLFYSVGIGQISSEVPQNLSASRPQDRQFILSSKKLLLSDSGFYLCAWTRGGRYEQYFGPGTRLTVT.